The TCR beta chain described here comes from a study of vaccination and CD4 T cells after COVID-19. Study information: Post-COVID draws came a median roughly 97 days after diagnosis (range 35 to 161).

V shed 2 bases, J shed 6 bases, and the junction held 8 bases outside the gene matches. The CDR3 totals 15 residues. Germline V CDR1 and CDR2: SGHVS, FQNEAQ. Treatment defined: approximately 11-day PBMC culture with coronavirus spike peptide pools or control peptides (ViraFEST assay). Expansion of antigen-specific T cells with peptide pools by ViraFEST preceded sequencing of TCRs. This clonotype was detected only a few times. No antigen is known for it. Once obtained from cultured CD4+ T cells, the DNA was sequenced using the Oncomine TCR Beta short-read assay. Cultured CD4+ T cells yielded the extracted genomic DNA. MiXCR, run by TCRdb on the PCR reads, gives a single entry per CDR3 protein. The data show about 20,000 distinct CDR3 sequences, 52% seen once.

The chain uses TRBV7-8 and TRBJ1-1, with TRBD1 matching 8 bases. The material sequenced was CD4+ T cells from blood, cultured in vitro. This clonotype was obtained from a human donor who had recovered from COVID-19. In DNA, the CDR3 is TGTGCCAGCAGCTTATCCACAGGGGGGGGCTCTGAAGCTTTCTTT. Translated, it gives CASSLSTGGGSEAFF.